One sample yielded the 2 T cell receptor beta chains listed below, sequenced in a study of cytomegalovirus exposure and HLA in healthy donors. Primers: 60 Vbeta forward and 13 Jbeta reverse. The method was immunoSEQ multiplex PCR; TCRdb's version includes in-frame clones alone and lacks a portion of them. The sample includes 130,000 or so clones, about three fifths seen only once; the top ten take under 9%. The sequenced sample consisted of PBMCs. Receptors were obtained from a woman aged 40-49 years in good health and CMV-seropositive.

This clone came up a few times. The V and J genes are TRBV7-9 and TRBJ1-4; D is unclear. The germline V and J ends were trimmed by 2 bases and 0 bases, with 7 bases remaining between them. Germline CDR1 is SEHNR and CDR2 is FQNEAQ (reference sequence). CDR3 size: 15 residues. CDR3 protein: CASSLLSATNEKLFF. CDR3 coding DNA: TGTGCCAGCAGCTTACTGAGCGCAACTAATGAAAAACTGTTTTTT.

The chain combines TRBV6-5 with TRBJ2-1; D is possibly TRBD2 (6 bases). The CDR3 sequence is 15 residues long. The germline gives CDR1 MNHEY, CDR2 SVGAGI. Between the trimmed V and J ends, which lost 5 bases and 1 base, there was a span of 12 bases. CDR3 in amino acids: CASSGGAQSYNEQFF. In nucleotides, the CDR3 is TGTGCCAGCAGTGGCGGGGCCCAGTCCTACAATGAGCAGTTCTTC.